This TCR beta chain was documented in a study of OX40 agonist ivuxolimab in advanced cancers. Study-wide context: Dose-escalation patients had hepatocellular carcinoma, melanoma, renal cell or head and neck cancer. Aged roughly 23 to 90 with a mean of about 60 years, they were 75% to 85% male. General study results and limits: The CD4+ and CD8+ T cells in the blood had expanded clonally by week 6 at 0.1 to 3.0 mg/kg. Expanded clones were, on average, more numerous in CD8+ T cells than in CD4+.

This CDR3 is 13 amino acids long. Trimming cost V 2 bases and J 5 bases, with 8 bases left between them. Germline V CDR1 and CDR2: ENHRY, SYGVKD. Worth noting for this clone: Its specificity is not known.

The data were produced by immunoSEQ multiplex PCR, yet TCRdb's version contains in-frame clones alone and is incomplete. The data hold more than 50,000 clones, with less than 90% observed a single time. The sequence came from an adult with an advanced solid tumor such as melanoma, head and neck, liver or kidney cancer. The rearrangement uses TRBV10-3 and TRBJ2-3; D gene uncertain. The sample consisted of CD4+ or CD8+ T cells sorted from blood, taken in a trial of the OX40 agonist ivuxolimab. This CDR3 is CAISEDWGDTQYF. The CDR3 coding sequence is TGTGCCATCAGTGAGGACTGGGGAGATACGCAGTATTTT.